The 10 T cell receptor beta chains below come from one sample, sequenced in a study of tumor-infiltrating lymphocytes in primary liver carcinoma (dated by TCRdb to 2016 to 2017). Total RNA and DNA were co-extracted without cell sorting from roughly 20-30 mg of bulk tissue using the AllPrep DNA/RNA mini kit. The instrument was an Illumina HiSeq 2500. Starting from about 500 ng total RNA, TCRbeta-specific cDNA was produced by reverse transcription with a constant-region primer and ProtoScript II reverse transcriptase. Three nested multiplex PCR rounds, following a slightly modified ARM-PCR procedure, were used to build the TCRbeta libraries. The first two PCR rounds used multiplex TRBV1-TRBV30 forward primers with a Cbeta reverse primer, each for about 10 cycles. The public reads were reprocessed in TCRdb via fastp at Q25 and MiXCR, keeping in-frame beta chains. Duplicate CDR3 protein sequences are folded into a single record with the most common DNA and genes. The sample table shows tens of thousands of distinct CDR3 sequences, and about 80% are seen once. About a quarter of the sample is taken by the ten largest.

The sample taken for sequencing was liver tumor tissue from sampling region 2. In the paper's terms, the cell subset or site label means: tumor region T2, inferior pole. These receptors came from a man in his forties or fifties with primary liver carcinoma and hepatitis B virus infection.

This clonotype showed up just once. The CDR3 end shows no conserved phenylalanine or tryptophan, and so a read error is likely. The DNA is left out, because the CDR3 cannot be placed on it with certainty; the CDR3 is given as TCRdb lists it. The chain couples TRBV11-2 to TRBJ2-7; the DNA was not compared with TRBD2, the D call given in the table. Germline CDR1 SGHAT, CDR2 FQNNGV. Inclusive of both ends, the CDR3 amounts to 18 amino acids. The CDR3 loop is CASSLPVGLAGGGYEHYL.

The rearrangement joins TRBV29-1 to TRBJ2-7, with D possibly matching TRBD1 (6 bases). Germline loops: CDR1 SQVTM, CDR2 ANQGSEA. The CDR3 sequence is 14 residues long. The CDR3 DNA sequence: TGCAACGCTGGAGCCGGGGCAGGGGACAACGAGCAGTACTTC. This sequence encodes CNAGAGAGDNEQYF.

This clonotype showed up just once. The CDR3 does not end in the conserved phenylalanine or tryptophan, so this is likely a read error. The DNA is left out, because the CDR3 cannot be placed on it with certainty; the CDR3 is given as TCRdb lists it. V is TRBV5-4 and J is TRBJ2-1. In germline, CDR1 is SGHNT, CDR2 YYREEE (reference sequence). The CDR3 has 13 amino acids, counting both end residues. CDR3 in amino acids: CACEWYSYNERFL.

Concerning this clonotype: As the CDR3 is not closed by the conserved phenylalanine or tryptophan, this likely results from a read error. The rearrangement joins TRBV6-1 to TRBJ2-6; D is possibly TRBD1 (6 bases). Trimming cost V 9 bases and J 0 bases, with 15 bases left between them. The CDR3 is 16 residues long. Germline CDR1 and CDR2: MNHNS and SASEGT. CDR3 sequence reads: CASTRTADSGANVLTL. CDR3 bases: TGTGCCAGTACTAGGACAGCGGACTCTGGGGCCAACGTCCTGACTCTC.

As to this clonotype: One junction end disagrees with the germline gene, perhaps due to a read error. V usage is TRBV4-2 and J usage is TRBJ1-5, with D possibly being TRBD1 (6 bases). CDR1 is LGHNA, CDR2 YNFKEQ, per germline. The CDR3 contains 17 residues. CDR3 nucleotides: TGTGCCAGCAGCCAAGATGGGGGGGGGGCTAGGAAATCAGCCCCAGCATTT. Amino acids: CASSQDGGGARKSAPAF.

Points on this clonotype: Possible read error: a much larger clone is one base away. This chain connects TRBV28 to TRBJ1-1; D is perhaps TRBD1 (5 bases). The CDR3 has 14 amino acids. Germline V gene sequence: CDR1 MDHEN, CDR2 SYDVKM. This CDR3 reads CARSSQGEIAEAFF. DNA for the CDR3: TGTGCCAGGAGTTCTCAGGGAGAGATAGCTGAAGCTTTCTTT.

The chain couples TRBV12-3 or TRBV12-4 to TRBJ2-1; D gene uncertain. CDR3 size: 14 residues. The V and J ends lost 3 bases and 7 bases respectively, with 13 bases between them. The CDR3 DNA is TGTGCCAGCAGTTTGTCAGCGAGCAAAAATGAGCAGTTCTTC. Amino acids: CASSLSASKNEQFF.

With respect to this clonotype: The junction departs from germline at one end; a sequencing error may be responsible. The CDR3 region has the DNA TGCGCCAGCAGCCAAACTCGGACGACAAACACCGGGAAGCTGTTTTTT. Translated, it gives CASSQTRTTNTGKLFF. V usage is TRBV4-1 and J usage is TRBJ2-2, with D tentatively TRBD2 (5 bases). The CDR3 sequence is 16 residues long. Germline values: CDR1 MGHRA, CDR2 YSYEKL.

A remark on this clonotype: This CDR3 fails to terminate in the conserved phenylalanine or tryptophan, so it likely reflects a read error. Because the CDR3's place on the DNA is in doubt, the DNA is left out and the CDR3 is given as listed by TCRdb. The gene calls are TRBV6-1 and TRBJ1-1. The CDR3 has 12 amino acids, counting both end residues. Germline CDR1 reads MNHNS; CDR2 reads SASEGT. CDR3 in amino acids: CASSDPYAEALS.

In regard to this clonotype: One end of the junction does not line up with germline, which may come from a read error. The chain has TRBV4-1 and TRBJ2-7; no clear D gene. CDR1 MGHRA and CDR2 YSYEKL come from the germline V gene. This CDR3 region has 16 residues. CDR3 in DNA: TGCACCAGCAGCCTTCTACCCGACGATCTTGGGCTTGGGCAATACTTC. This translates into CTSSLLPDDLGLGQYF.